Presented here are 27 T cell receptor beta chains from one specimen sequenced in a study of shared clonotypes between healthy human individuals. Repertoires were generated with immunoSEQ multiplex PCR, while TCRdb's copy carries only in-frame clones and drops some. The sample has 450,000 to 700,000 clones, nearly 97% seen once. Naive CD8 cells comprised CD45RO-negative, CCR7-positively selected cells, excluding terminally differentiated effector memory CD45RA+ cells. The sample taken for sequencing was naive CD8+ T cells sorted from blood. The source is a woman aged 25 to 39 in good health.

This chain joins TRBV2 and TRBJ2-5; 11 nucleotides align to TRBD2. The junction had 8 bases not matched to a gene; V was cut back by 3 bases and J by 5 bases. The CDR3 is 16 amino acids. Germline-derived CDR1 and CDR2 are SNHLY and FYNNEI. The CDR3 is CASSDPLAGGGETQYF. In nucleotides, the CDR3 is TGTGCCAGCAGTGATCCCCTAGCGGGAGGCGGGGAGACCCAGTACTTC.

V is TRBV7-9 and J is TRBJ1-2; D possibly corresponds to TRBD1 (6 bases). Per the germline V gene, CDR1 is SEHNR and CDR2 is FQNEAQ (reference sequence). The CDR3 sequence is 16 residues long. The ends were cut back, 5 bases at V and 5 bases at J, with 21 bases in the middle. In DNA, the CDR3 is TGTGCCAGCAGCCATCAGGGCCAGGGGTGGTGGTATGGCTACACCTTC. Translated: CASSHQGQGWWYGYTF. The full variable domain, in which reference TRBV7-9 and TRBJ1-2 provide the parts outside the CDR3, is DTGVSQNPRHKITKRGQNVTFRCDPISEHNRLYWYRQTLGQGPEFLTYFQNEAQLEKSRLLSDRFSAERPKGSFSTLEIQRTEQGDSAMYLCASSHQGQGWWYGYTFGSGTRLTVV.

The chain recombines TRBV7-8 with TRBJ2-7, with unresolved D. Germline V gene lookup returns CDR1 SGHVS and CDR2 FQNEAQ. The CDR3 is made up of 15 amino acids. The ends were cut back, 5 bases at V and 3 bases at J, with 17 bases in the middle. The CDR3 coding sequence is TGTGCCAGCAGCCCTTTAAGAGGTTCGGACTACGAGCAGTACTTC. As protein: CASSPLRGSDYEQYF.

This chain connects TRBV2 to TRBJ2-7; 10 bases map to TRBD2. The ends lost 7 bases at V and 6 bases at J; junction bases unmatched: 3. Germline assignment: CDR1 SNHLY and CDR2 FYNNEI. This CDR3 has 12 amino acids. The CDR3 coding sequence is TGTGCCAGCATGCCTAGCGGGAGCGAGCAGTACTTC. Amino acid sequence: CASMPSGSEQYF. Complete variable domain (other parts from reference TRBV2 and TRBJ2-7): EPEVTQTPSHQVTQMGQEVILRCVPISNHLYFYWYRQILGQKVEFLVSFYNNEISEKSEIFDDQFSVERPDGSNFTLKIRSTKLEDSAMYFCASMPSGSEQYFGPGTRLTVT.

This chain uses TRBV7-8 with TRBJ1-5, with D maybe TRBD1 (5 bases). There are 15 residues in the CDR3. From germline, CDR1 is SGHVS and CDR2 FQNEAQ. V lost 1 base, J lost 7 bases, and 14 bases lay in between. The DNA of the CDR3 is TGTGCCAGCAGCTTAGGGGCGGGGCCTGAACAGCCCCAGCATTTT. It is translated as CASSLGAGPEQPQHF.

This clone was detected a few times. The chain recombines TRBV28 with TRBJ1-5; 8 bases match TRBD1. The CDR3 is 14 amino acids. Germline CDR1 is MDHEN and CDR2 is SYDVKM. The J segment lost 6 bases and the V segment lost 6 bases, leaving 7 bases of the junction unmatched. This CDR3 reads CASSRDRGPQPQHF. The CDR3 DNA follows: TGTGCCAGCAGCCGAGACAGGGGCCCTCAGCCCCAGCATTTT.

The J gene is TRBJ1-1, the V gene TRBV27, with D perhaps matching TRBD1 (5 bases). Trimming removed 8 bases at V and 4 bases at J, with 8 bases between. This CDR3 is 11 amino acids long. Germline-derived CDR1 and CDR2 are MNHEY and SMNVEV (reference sequence). The DNA of the CDR3 is TGTGCCAGCCTTAGGGGCACTGAAGCTTTCTTT. This gives the protein CASLRGTEAFF.

CDR3 amino acids: CASSLPPGQDTGELFF. CDR3 in DNA: TGTGCCAGCAGTTTGCCTCCGGGACAGGACACCGGGGAGCTGTTTTTT. The chain couples TRBV28 to TRBJ2-2, with 8 nucleotides matching TRBD1. The CDR3 runs 16 residues. Looked up from germline, CDR1 is MDHEN and CDR2 is SYDVKM. V shed 3 bases and J 3 bases; nucleotides not matched to a gene: 6.

This clone was seen just once. J is TRBJ2-5 and V is TRBV9, with 12 positions matching TRBD1. From germline, CDR1 is SGDLS and CDR2 YYNGEE. The CDR3 loop spans 15 amino acids. The junction had 6 bases not matched to a gene; V was cut back by 4 bases and J by 5 bases. DNA of the CDR3: TGTGCCAGCAGCTCCGGGACAGGGGGCTGGGAGACCCAGTACTTC. Its translation is CASSSGTGGWETQYF.

The chain is built from TRBV5-1 and TRBJ2-1, with D tentatively TRBD2 (6 bases). V dropped 0 bases and J dropped 2 bases, with 12 bases sitting between them. CDR3 length: 16 amino acids. The germline V gene encodes CDR1 SGHRS and CDR2 YFSETQ. Written as DNA, the CDR3 is TGCGCCAGCAGCTTGGTAGCGGCTAGCACCTACAATGAGCAGTTCTTC. This translates into CASSLVAASTYNEQFF. Filled out from reference TRBV5-1 and TRBJ2-1, the complete variable domain reads KAGVTQTPRYLIKTRGQQVTLSCSPISGHRSVSWYQQTPGQGLQFLFEYFSETQRNKGNFPGRFSGRQFSNSRSEMNVSTLELGDSALYLCASSLVAASTYNEQFFGPGTRLTVL.

This chain connects TRBV27 to TRBJ2-7; TRBD1 matches 10 bases. The CDR3 contains 16 residues. Per the germline V gene, CDR1 is MNHEY and CDR2 is SMNVEV (reference sequence). Germline trimming cut 5 bases from V and 5 bases from J; bases unmatched to any gene: 12. The CDR3 DNA reads as TGTGCCAGCAGTCAGCCCCCCGGGACAGGGGAGGACGAGCAGTACTTC. Amino acid sequence: CASSQPPGTGEDEQYF.

The V gene is TRBV5-6, the J gene TRBJ2-7; maybe TRBD2 (6 bases). CDR1 is SGHDT and CDR2 is YYEEEE in the germline V gene. This CDR3 contains 14 residues. V was shortened by 0 bases and J by 2 bases, with 9 bases between the two germline ends. The CDR3 loop is CASSLGGTAYEQYF. In DNA form, the CDR3 reads TGTGCCAGCAGCTTGGGCGGGACGGCCTACGAGCAGTACTTC.

This sequence joins TRBV6-4 and TRBJ2-7, with a possible D match to TRBD2 (5 bases). Germline CDR1 reads MRHNA; CDR2 reads SNTAGT. This CDR3 comprises 14 residues. The CDR3 DNA sequence: TGTGCTGGAAACTGCGGGCGCTCTTTATACGAGCAGTACTTC. It yields the protein CAGNCGRSLYEQYF.

This CDR3 is CASSLVLAGPTDTQYF. The CDR3 DNA reads as TGTGCCAGCAGCTTAGTACTAGCGGGACCCACAGATACGCAGTATTTT. This chain links TRBV13 with TRBJ2-3, with 10 nucleotides matching TRBD2. Germline CDR1 is PRHDT and CDR2 is FYEKMQ (reference sequence). CDR3 length equals 16 residues. Germline trimming cut 1 base from V and 2 bases from J; bases unmatched to any gene: 3.

The rearrangement links TRBV9 to TRBJ2-3, with D unclear. CDR3 length: 13 residues. Per the germline V gene, CDR1 is SGDLS and CDR2 is YYNGEE. V lost 3 bases and J 6 bases, leaving 11 bases between the germline ends. CDR3 coding DNA: TGTGCCAGCAGCGCAAGAGCTCCCGATACGCAGTATTTT. Its protein product is CASSARAPDTQYF.

The genes are TRBV4-1 and TRBJ2-1, with D hard to call. Germline CDR1 MGHRA, CDR2 YSYEKL. CDR3 length: 14 residues. V was pared by 4 bases and J by 0 bases, with 7 bases between. As DNA, the CDR3 is TGCGCCAGCAGCCGGCCGGACTCCTACAATGAGCAGTTCTTC. Protein: CASSRPDSYNEQFF.

The chain joins TRBV4-1 to TRBJ2-5, with D possibly matching TRBD2 (6 bases). This CDR3 spans 16 amino acids. Trimming removed 0 bases from V and 5 bases from J, with 16 bases in between. CDR1 is MGHRA, CDR2 YSYEKL, per germline. The CDR3 here is CASSQDNPGVGETQYF. The CDR3 DNA is TGCGCCAGCAGCCAAGATAACCCGGGGGTAGGGGAGACCCAGTACTTC.

The chain recombines TRBV21-1 with TRBJ1-5. TRBV21-1 is annotated as a pseudogene. The CDR3 consists of 12 residues. CDR3 loop: CASSLLNQPQHF. The CDR3 DNA follows: TGTGCCAGCAGCCTTCTAAATCAGCCCCAGCATTTT.

This CDR3 reads CASRPWSNQPQHF. CDR3 sequence (DNA): TGTGCCAGCAGGCCATGGAGCAATCAGCCCCAGCATTTT. This chain uses TRBV28 with TRBJ1-5; D gene ambiguous. Trimming removed 6 bases at V and 1 base at J, with 7 bases between. This CDR3 spans 13 amino acids. Germline-derived CDR1 and CDR2 are MDHEN and SYDVKM.

V and J are TRBV30 and TRBJ1-1; D is undetermined. The CDR3 consists of 14 residues. With 3 bases removed from V and 2 bases from J, the gap between germline ends came to 13 bases. Germline assignment: CDR1 GTSNPN and CDR2 SVGIG (reference sequence). As DNA, the CDR3 is TGTGCCTGGAGCCCCCTGGAATTAAACACTGAAGCTTTCTTT. It translates to CAWSPLELNTEAFF.

This chain links TRBV19 with TRBJ2-1, with D tentatively TRBD1 or TRBD2 (5 bases each). Germline loops: CDR1 LNHDA, CDR2 SQIVND (reference sequence). This CDR3 is 15 amino acids long. Between the trimmed V and J ends, which lost 3 bases and 1 base, there was a span of 10 bases. The CDR3 region is CASSMYGGSYNEQFF. The CDR3 coding sequence is TGTGCCAGTAGTATGTATGGGGGTTCCTACAATGAGCAGTTCTTC.

The rearrangement joins TRBV6-4 to TRBJ2-3; 9 bases line up with TRBD2. CDR1 MRHNA and CDR2 SNTAGT come from the germline V gene. Germline trimming cut 4 bases from V and 2 bases from J; bases unmatched to any gene: 4. The CDR3 length is 15 residues. This CDR3 is CASSVLAGLTDTQYF. The DNA of the CDR3 is TGTGCCAGCAGTGTCCTAGCGGGACTCACAGATACGCAGTATTTT.

The chain couples TRBV5-6 to TRBJ2-5; 10 bases align to TRBD2. Losses at the gene ends were 1 base for V and 5 bases for J; bases not matched to a gene: 2. The CDR3 totals 14 residues. The germline V gene encodes CDR1 SGHDT and CDR2 YYEEEE. The CDR3 nucleotides are TGTGCCAGCAGCTTGCTAGCGGGAGACGAGACCCAGTACTTC. Amino acid sequence: CASSLLAGDETQYF.

The count of this clone is one. The chain combines TRBV6-5 with TRBJ2-1; maybe TRBD2 (5 bases). The CDR3 length is 13 residues. V gave up 5 bases and J gave up 9 bases, with 14 bases separating them. Germline CDR1 reads MNHEY; CDR2 reads SVGAGI. The CDR3 spells CASSGPRRGEQFF. The CDR3 region has the DNA TGTGCCAGCAGTGGACCTCGCCGGGGTGAGCAGTTCTTC.

V usage is TRBV13 and J usage is TRBJ2-7, with D uncertain. Trimming took 7 bases from V and 2 from J, leaving 12 bases between them. The CDR3 covers 13 residues. Germline V gene lookup returns CDR1 PRHDT and CDR2 FYEKMQ (reference sequence). The CDR3 sequence is CASTSRQTYEQYF. CDR3 DNA: TGTGCCAGCACCTCAAGGCAAACCTACGAGCAGTACTTC.

This chain joins TRBV9 and TRBJ2-5, with D perhaps matching TRBD2 (7 bases). Germline CDR1 reads SGDLS; CDR2 reads YYNGEE. The germline V and J ends were trimmed by 0 bases and 2 bases, with 11 bases remaining between them. The CDR3 sequence is 15 residues long. This CDR3 is CASSVVGGPQETQYF. As DNA, the CDR3 is TGTGCCAGCAGCGTAGTCGGGGGGCCTCAAGAGACCCAGTACTTC.

The V call is TRBV5-1, the J call TRBJ1-2, with 8 bases identical to TRBD1. The V gene end was trimmed by 3 bases and the J gene end by 3 bases; junction bases not matched to a gene: 7. The CDR3 has 15 residues. CDR1 is SGHRS and CDR2 is YFSETQ in the germline V gene. CDR3 amino acids: CASSWDGQGDYGYTF. The CDR3 DNA reads as TGCGCCAGCAGCTGGGACGGACAGGGCGACTATGGCTACACCTTC.